These 24 T cell receptor beta chains share one sample of origin, sequenced in a study of blood T cell repertoires in COVID-19. TCRdb's table, derived via immunoSEQ multiplex PCR, lists solely in-frame clones and lacks some. The table has under 150,000 clones, 84% seen once. Sequencing was performed on peripheral blood. These receptors all come from a human donor in a cohort sampled during active COVID-19.

The chain is built from TRBV4-3 and TRBJ2-7, with 7 positions matching TRBD2. Per the germline V gene, CDR1 is LGHNA and CDR2 is YSLEER. V shed 4 bases, J shed 5 bases, and the junction held 5 bases outside the gene matches. This CDR3 spans 13 amino acids. DNA for the CDR3: TGCGCCAGCAGCCTCAGGGAGGGCGACGAGCAGTACTTC. Its protein product is CASSLREGDEQYF.

The rearrangement uses TRBV6-6 and TRBJ2-5; TRBD2 might be the D (5 bases). Between the trimmed V and J ends, which lost 4 bases and 2 bases, there was a span of 14 bases. The length of the CDR3 is 15 residues. From germline, CDR1 is MNHNY and CDR2 SVGAGI (reference sequence). The CDR3 DNA is TGTGCCAGCAGTTCAGCCGGGGTGGGGCAAGAGACCCAGTACTTC. It is translated as CASSSAGVGQETQYF.

This clone occurred a few times. The rearrangement uses TRBV7-9 and TRBJ1-1, with 7 bases identical to TRBD1. CDR1 and CDR2 (germline): SEHNR, FQNEAQ (reference sequence). V lost 2 bases, J lost 4 bases, and 4 bases stayed unmatched. The CDR3 runs to 14 residues. The CDR3 loop is CASSLRAGGTEAFF. CDR3 nucleotide sequence: TGTGCCAGCAGCTTAAGGGCAGGGGGCACTGAAGCTTTCTTT.

The V call is TRBV7-8, the J call TRBJ2-3; 15 bases align to TRBD2. CDR3 size: 19 residues. Losses at the gene ends were 5 bases for V and 0 bases for J; bases not matched to a gene: 9. CDR1 is SGHVS and CDR2 is FQNEAQ in the germline V gene. The CDR3, as DNA: TGTGCCAGCAGCCCCACCGGGACTAGCGGGGGGACTAGCACAGATACGCAGTATTTT. Protein sequence: CASSPTGTSGGTSTDTQYF.

This chain uses TRBV11-3 with TRBJ1-2, with 11 positions matching TRBD1. There are 15 residues in the CDR3. V was pared by 3 bases and J by 7 bases, with 7 bases of the junction left unmatched. CDR1 is SGHNT and CDR2 is YENEEA in the germline V gene. In DNA form, the CDR3 reads TGTGCCAGCAGCTTTGGGACAGGGGGATCGATTGGCTACACCTTC. Translating gives CASSFGTGGSIGYTF.

The V gene is TRBV10-2, the J gene TRBJ1-2, with D possibly TRBD1 on 6 matching bases. Per germline, CDR1 WSHSY and CDR2 SAAADI. This CDR3 is built from 13 residues. V was cut by 6 bases and J by 4 bases, with 12 bases left in between. Here the CDR3 reads CASSQGLPYGYTF. The CDR3 DNA sequence: TGCGCCAGCAGCCAGGGGCTTCCCTATGGCTACACCTTC.

The gene calls are TRBV19 and TRBJ2-3; 9 bases align to TRBD1. The CDR3 covers 15 residues. The ends lost 6 bases at V and 7 bases at J; junction bases unmatched: 11. CDR1 and CDR2 from the germline V gene are LNHDA and SQIVND (reference sequence). CDR3 bases: TGTGCCAGTAGCGTCCGGGACAGGGACGGTAATACGCAGTATTTT. Encoded protein: CASSVRDRDGNTQYF.

This chain uses TRBV20-1 with TRBJ2-7; D is possibly TRBD1 (5 bases). V was cut by 6 bases and J by 4 bases, with 10 bases left in between. This CDR3 comprises 11 residues. Germline values: CDR1 DFQATT, CDR2 SNEGSKA (reference sequence). CDR3 DNA: TGCAGTGCCATGACAGAGTACGAGCAGTACTTC. Its translation is CSAMTEYEQYF.

This chain uses TRBV12-5 with TRBJ1-5; unclear D gene. V was cut by 7 bases and J by 0 bases, with 7 bases left in between. The germline CDR1 and CDR2 sequences are LGHNT and FRNRAP. The CDR3 totals 13 residues. The CDR3 spells CASAENSNQPQHF. The CDR3 DNA sequence: TGTGCTAGTGCCGAGAATAGCAATCAGCCCCAGCATTTT.

The rearrangement uses TRBV7-9 and TRBJ1-2; tentative D call: TRBD1 (6 bases). The CDR3 spans 12 residues. V was clipped by 7 bases and J by 8 bases, with 14 bases between them. Germline values: CDR1 SEHNR, CDR2 FQNEAQ (reference sequence). CDR3 loop: CASTGQAGGYTF. CDR3 nucleotide sequence: TGTGCCAGCACGGGACAAGCTGGCGGCTACACCTTC.

This clone was detected once. The J gene is TRBJ2-3, the V gene TRBV5-6; weak D call: TRBD2 (6 bases). The ends were cut back, 4 bases at V and 1 base at J, with 16 bases in the middle. This CDR3 region has 16 residues. Germline V gene lookup returns CDR1 SGHDT and CDR2 YYEEEE. CDR3 region: CASSGLGEAGTDTQYF. In nucleotides, the CDR3 is TGTGCCAGCAGCGGGCTGGGGGAGGCGGGCACAGATACGCAGTATTTT.

The V and J genes are TRBV5-1 and TRBJ2-3; tentative D call: TRBD1 (6 bases). The length of the CDR3 is 14 residues. V lost 5 bases to trimming and J lost 4 bases, with 14 bases between them. Germline CDR1 SGHRS, CDR2 YFSETQ. The CDR3 is CASRFTGWSDTQYF. The CDR3 DNA follows: TGCGCCAGCAGATTTACAGGGTGGTCAGATACGCAGTATTTT.

The chain has TRBV5-4 and TRBJ1-2, with 7 bases identical to TRBD1. Germline lookup yields CDR1 SGHNT and CDR2 YYREEE (reference sequence). This CDR3 is 14 amino acids long. V dropped 4 bases and J dropped 3; count of bases not matched to a gene: 6. CDR3 coding DNA: TGTGCCAGCAGCCGGGACAGAGGGGACTATGGCTACACCTTC. Protein sequence: CASSRDRGDYGYTF.

This chain uses TRBV9 with TRBJ2-1, with D hard to call. The ends were cut back, 2 bases at V and 9 bases at J, with 6 bases in the middle. Germline V gene sequence: CDR1 SGDLS, CDR2 YYNGEE. This CDR3 region has 11 residues. The CDR3 here is CASSVTSEQFF. The CDR3 DNA is TGTGCCAGCAGCGTGACATCTGAGCAGTTCTTC.

The chain recombines TRBV10-3 with TRBJ2-7; perhaps TRBD1 as D (6 bases). Germline values: CDR1 ENHRY, CDR2 SYGVKD. This CDR3 has 14 amino acids. With 2 bases removed from V and 2 bases from J, the gap between germline ends came to 10 bases. The CDR3 reads CAISEGKGAYEQYF. The DNA of the CDR3 is TGTGCCATCAGTGAGGGGAAGGGGGCCTACGAGCAGTACTTC.

The chain uses TRBV10-3 and TRBJ1-1, with D perhaps matching TRBD1 (5 bases). This CDR3 spans 14 amino acids. In germline, CDR1 is ENHRY, CDR2 SYGVKD. V was shortened by 6 bases and J by 5 bases, with 16 bases between the two germline ends. CDR3 protein: CAIRPSVRETEAFF. The CDR3 nucleotides are TGTGCCATCAGGCCCTCTGTCAGGGAAACTGAAGCTTTCTTT.

The count of this clone is one. The chain uses TRBV6-4 and TRBJ2-2; unclear D gene. This CDR3 region has 13 residues. The V gene's germline CDR1 is MRHNA and CDR2 SNTAGT. V was trimmed by 3 bases and J by 4 bases, leaving 6 bases between them. CDR3 residues: CASSDTVTGELFF. As DNA, the CDR3 is TGTGCCAGCAGTGATACAGTCACCGGGGAGCTGTTTTTT.

This sequence joins TRBV16 and TRBJ1-2, with 10 positions matching TRBD1. The CDR3 contains 15 residues. V lost 3 bases, J lost 4 bases, and 5 bases stayed unmatched. The germline CDR1 and CDR2 sequences are KGHSY and FQNENV. The CDR3 sequence is CASSHKGQGSYGYTF. CDR3 bases: TGTGCCAGCAGCCACAAGGGACAGGGGAGCTATGGCTACACCTTC.

The J gene is TRBJ2-5, the V gene TRBV18; 7 bases are a match to TRBD1. The CDR3 runs 15 residues. CDR1 KGHSH and CDR2 LQKENI come from the germline V gene. The ends lost 2 bases at V and 2 bases at J; junction bases unmatched: 5. The CDR3 bases are TGTGCCAGCTCACCAAGGACGGGACAGCAAGAGACCCAGTACTTC. It specifies CASSPRTGQQETQYF.

J is TRBJ2-3 and V is TRBV15; no firm D call. This CDR3 has 12 amino acids. Between the trimmed V and J ends, which lost 8 bases and 5 bases, there was a span of 11 bases. Germline V gene lookup returns CDR1 LNHNV and CDR2 YYDKDF (reference sequence). The CDR3 bases are TGTGCCACCCGCTATAGTGGAGATACGCAGTATTTT. This translates into CATRYSGDTQYF.

CDR3 amino acids: CASRRGLDGELFF. The CDR3 DNA follows: TGTGCCAGCAGGAGGGGGCTTGACGGGGAGCTGTTTTTT. V and J are TRBV14 and TRBJ2-2; 7 positions match TRBD1. Germline V gene data show CDR1 as SGHDN and CDR2 as FVKESK. CDR3 length: 13 amino acids. Unmatched junction bases numbered 5, after V lost 6 bases and J lost 7 bases.

J is TRBJ2-2 and V is TRBV15; D may be TRBD1 (6 bases). The CDR3 has 15 residues. The germline V and J ends were trimmed by 3 bases and 7 bases, with 15 bases remaining between them. Germline CDR1 LNHNV, CDR2 YYDKDF (reference sequence). The CDR3 here is CATSRGPETGGELFF. The CDR3, as DNA: TGTGCCACCAGCAGGGGTCCAGAGACAGGCGGGGAGCTGTTTTTT.

The genes are TRBV18 and TRBJ1-5; TRBD1 matches at 8 bases. Germline V lookup: CDR1 KGHSH, CDR2 LQKENI. The length of the CDR3 is 19 residues. V lost 5 bases and J lost 2; bases outside the gene matches: 17. CDR3 sequence (DNA): TGTGCCAGCTCAAACTCTCCGAATCAACAGGGGGGGGGCAATCAGCCCCAGCATTTT. Amino acids: CASSNSPNQQGGGNQPQHF. The full variable domain, in which reference TRBV18 and TRBJ1-5 provide the parts outside the CDR3, is NAGVMQNPRHLVRRRGQEARLRCSPMKGHSHVYWYRQLPEEGLKFMVYLQKENIIDESGMPKERFSAEFPKEGPSILRIQQVVRGDSAAYFCASSNSPNQQGGGNQPQHFGDGTRLSIL.

The rearrangement uses TRBV6-5 and TRBJ2-7; 9 positions match TRBD2. CDR1 MNHEY and CDR2 SVGAGI come from the germline V gene. The CDR3 has 14 residues. The V gene end was trimmed by 2 bases and the J gene end by 2 bases; junction bases not matched to a gene: 1. This chain's CDR3 is CASSYQRGAYEQYF. CDR3 DNA: TGTGCCAGCAGTTACCAGCGGGGGGCCTACGAGCAGTACTTC.